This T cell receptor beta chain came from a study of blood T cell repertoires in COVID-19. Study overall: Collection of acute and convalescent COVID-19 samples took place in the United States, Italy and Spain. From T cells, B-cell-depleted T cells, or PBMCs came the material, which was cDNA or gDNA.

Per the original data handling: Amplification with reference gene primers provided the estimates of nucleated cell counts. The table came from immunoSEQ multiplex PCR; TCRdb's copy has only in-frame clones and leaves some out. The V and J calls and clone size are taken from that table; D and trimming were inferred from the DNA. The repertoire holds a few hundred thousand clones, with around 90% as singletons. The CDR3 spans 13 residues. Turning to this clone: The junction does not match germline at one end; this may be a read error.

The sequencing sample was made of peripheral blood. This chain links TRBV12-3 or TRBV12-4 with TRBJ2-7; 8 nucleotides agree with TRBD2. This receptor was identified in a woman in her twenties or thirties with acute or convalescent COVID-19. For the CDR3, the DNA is TGTGCCAGCAGTCCCCCTGGACTAGCCAGAAAGCACTTC. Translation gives CASSPPGLARKHF.